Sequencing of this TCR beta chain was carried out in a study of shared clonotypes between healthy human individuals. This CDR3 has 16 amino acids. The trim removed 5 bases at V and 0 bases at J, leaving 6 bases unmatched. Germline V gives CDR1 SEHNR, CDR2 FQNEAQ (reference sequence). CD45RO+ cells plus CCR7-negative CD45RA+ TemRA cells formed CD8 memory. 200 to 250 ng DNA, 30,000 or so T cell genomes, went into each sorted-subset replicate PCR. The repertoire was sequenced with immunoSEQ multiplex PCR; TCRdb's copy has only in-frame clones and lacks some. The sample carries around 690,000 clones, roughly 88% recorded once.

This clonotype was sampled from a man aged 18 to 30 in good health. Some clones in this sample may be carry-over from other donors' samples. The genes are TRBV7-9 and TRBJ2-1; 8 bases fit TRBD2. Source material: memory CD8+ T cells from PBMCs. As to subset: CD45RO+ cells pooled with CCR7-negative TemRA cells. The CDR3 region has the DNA TGTGCCAGCAGCCCTGTAGCGGGAAGCTCCTACAATGAGCAGTTCTTC. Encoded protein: CASSPVAGSSYNEQFF.